The 31 T cell receptor beta chains in this list originate from one sample, sequenced in a study of cytomegalovirus exposure and HLA in healthy donors. With 60 Vbeta and 13 Jbeta primers, the PCR was carried out. Here immunoSEQ multiplex PCR was the method, and the copy in TCRdb shows in-frame clones only, minus some. The repertoire holds about 61,000 clones, approximately 89% seen once, with roughly 1.5% in the top ten. The sequencing sample was made of PBMCs. The receptors here all came from a man aged 18 to 29 in good health and CMV-seronegative.

V usage is TRBV7-9 and J usage is TRBJ1-6; 9 nucleotides align to TRBD1. Germline V gene sequence: CDR1 SEHNR, CDR2 FQNEAQ (reference sequence). V was pared by 6 bases and J by 5 bases, with 8 bases of the junction left unmatched. The length of the CDR3 is 16 residues. CDR3 sequence: CASRGQGSTDNSPLHF. In DNA, the CDR3 is TGTGCCAGCAGGGGACAGGGAAGTACTGATAATTCACCCCTCCACTTT.

The rearrangement links TRBV19 to TRBJ2-5; D uncertain. Germline-derived CDR1 and CDR2 are LNHDA and SQIVND (reference sequence). The CDR3 has 13 amino acids. V gave up 5 bases and J gave up 5 bases, with 12 bases separating them. The CDR3 here is CASSLLNGETQYF. The CDR3 nucleotides are TGTGCCAGTAGTCTATTGAACGGGGAGACCCAGTACTTC.

The V and J genes are TRBV25-1 and TRBJ2-7, with 7 bases that match TRBD1. The germline gives CDR1 MGHDK, CDR2 SYGVNS. Trimming removed 6 bases from V and 5 bases from J; junction bases left unmatched: 13. The CDR3 contains 15 residues. CDR3 coding DNA: TGTGCCAGCAGGGGGCCGGGCAGGGGGTACAACGAGCAGTACTTC. It encodes CASRGPGRGYNEQYF.

V gene TRBV9 combines with J gene TRBJ2-2, with 7 nucleotides matching TRBD1. The CDR3 has 16 residues. V trimming: 4 bases; J trimming: 3 bases; junction bases outside the gene matches: 9. The germline CDR1 and CDR2 sequences are SGDLS and YYNGEE. The CDR3 DNA sequence: TGTGCCAGCAGCACCTCCCCGACAGGGTACACCGGGGAGCTGTTTTTT. Encoded protein: CASSTSPTGYTGELFF.

The J gene is TRBJ2-3, the V gene TRBV30, with 9 bases that match TRBD2. This CDR3 region has 17 residues. CDR1 is GTSNPN, CDR2 SVGIG, per germline (reference sequence). V lost 4 bases and J lost 0; bases outside the gene matches: 11. CDR3 sequence (DNA): TGTGCCTGGAATAAGGGCGGGGGGGCGACTAGCACAGATACGCAGTATTTT. Its translation is CAWNKGGGATSTDTQYF.

This rearrangement joins TRBV7-2 to TRBJ2-7; D may be TRBD2 (6 bases). The CDR3 runs to 14 residues. Germline values: CDR1 SGHTA, CDR2 FQGNSA. V lost 3 bases and J lost 0, with 9 bases in between. The CDR3 bases are TGTGCCAGCAGCTTTATGGGGGGCTCCTACGAGCAGTACTTC. Encoded protein: CASSFMGGSYEQYF. The entire variable domain, with the rest obtained from reference TRBV7-2 and TRBJ2-7, is as follows: GAGVSQSPSNKVTEKGKDVELRCDPISGHTALYWYRQSLGQGLEFLIYFQGNSAPDKSGLPSDRFSAERTGGSVSTLTIQRTQQEDSAVYLCASSFMGGSYEQYFGPGTRLTVT.

The chain has TRBV2 and TRBJ2-7, with 7 positions matching TRBD1. This CDR3 is built from 16 residues. Per germline, CDR1 SNHLY and CDR2 FYNNEI. V shed 6 bases and J 4 bases; nucleotides not matched to a gene: 15. CDR3 sequence: CASSFGAGGTEYEQYF. The CDR3 coding sequence is TGTGCCAGCAGCTTCGGGGCAGGGGGAACCGAATACGAGCAGTACTTC.

V gene TRBV4-1 combines with J gene TRBJ2-1, with 10 bases fitting TRBD1. Per germline, CDR1 MGHRA and CDR2 YSYEKL. The junction had 8 bases not matched to a gene; V was cut back by 6 bases and J by 6 bases. This CDR3 spans 15 amino acids. CDR3 bases: TGCGCCAGCAGTCTCATTGGACAGGGGGGCAATGAGCAGTTCTTC. This gives the protein CASSLIGQGGNEQFF.

The V gene is TRBV30, the J gene TRBJ2-5, with TRBD2 identical over 8 bases. The trim removed 3 bases at V and 4 bases at J, leaving 10 bases unmatched. There are 15 residues in the CDR3. Per the germline V gene, CDR1 is GTSNPN and CDR2 is SVGIG (reference sequence). The CDR3 DNA follows: TGTGCCTGGAGCGGGGGGGGGCCATCCAGAGAGACCCAGTACTTC. Its translation is CAWSGGGPSRETQYF.

This clone was seen a single time. The chain combines TRBV28 with TRBJ1-4, with D maybe TRBD1 (5 bases). Between the trimmed V and J ends, which lost 8 bases and 0 bases, there was a span of 13 bases. Germline CDR1 is MDHEN and CDR2 is SYDVKM. This CDR3 contains 15 residues. CDR3 amino acids: CASGLGGATNEKLFF. The CDR3, as DNA: TGTGCCAGCGGTCTTGGGGGGGCAACTAATGAAAAACTGTTTTTT.

The DNA of the CDR3 is TGTGCCAGCAGGGTACAGGGTACCGGAAACACCATATATTTT. Translated, it gives CASRVQGTGNTIYF. This chain links TRBV28 with TRBJ1-3; the D gene is possibly TRBD1 (6 bases). The CDR3 consists of 14 residues. Trimming took off 6 bases at V and 4 bases at J, with 13 bases between the two ends. CDR1 MDHEN and CDR2 SYDVKM come from the germline V gene.

The gene calls are TRBV6-1 and TRBJ1-3; D remains ambiguous. CDR1 is MNHNS and CDR2 is SASEGT in the germline V gene. V was trimmed by 3 bases and J by 0 bases, leaving 12 bases between them. The CDR3 contains 16 residues. CDR3: CASSDSVASSGNTIYF. CDR3 sequence (DNA): TGTGCCAGCAGTGATTCAGTCGCATCCTCTGGAAACACCATATATTTT.

The rearrangement uses TRBV9 and TRBJ2-5; a possible D gene is TRBD2 (5 bases). The germline gives CDR1 SGDLS, CDR2 YYNGEE. Trimming took off 4 bases at V and 2 bases at J, with 12 bases between the two ends. The CDR3 has 14 residues. The CDR3 region is CASSPPAAQETQYF. In nucleotides, the CDR3 is TGTGCCAGCAGCCCCCCAGCGGCACAAGAGACCCAGTACTTC.

The V and J genes are TRBV27 and TRBJ2-5, with 7 positions matching TRBD1. This CDR3 has 13 amino acids. Germline CDR1 is MNHEY and CDR2 is SMNVEV (reference sequence). The V segment lost 4 bases and the J segment 4 bases; nucleotides outside the gene matches: 3. CDR3 region: CASSSRDRETQYF. CDR3 bases: TGTGCCAGCAGTTCCCGGGACAGAGAGACCCAGTACTTC.

The genes are TRBV7-9 and TRBJ2-7, with D perhaps matching TRBD1 (6 bases). The CDR3 loop spans 14 amino acids. The germline V gene has CDR1 SEHNR and CDR2 FQNEAQ (reference sequence). The ends were cut back, 4 bases at V and 6 bases at J, with 16 bases in the middle. The CDR3 region is CASSSRDILSEQYF. The CDR3 DNA follows: TGTGCCAGCAGCTCCCGGGACATTCTTTCCGAGCAGTACTTC. The full variable domain, its missing parts supplied by reference TRBV7-9 and TRBJ2-7, is DTGVSQNPRHKITKRGQNVTFRCDPISEHNRLYWYRQTLGQGPEFLTYFQNEAQLEKSRLLSDRFSAERPKGSFSTLEIQRTEQGDSAMYLCASSSRDILSEQYFGPGTRLTVT.

CDR3 protein: CAHGNTEAFF. The CDR3 coding sequence is TGTGCCCACGGGAACACTGAAGCTTTCTTT. The chain couples TRBV30 to TRBJ1-1; D remains ambiguous. The V end was cut by 8 bases, the J end by 1 base, with 5 bases between. The CDR3 sequence is 10 residues long. CDR1 is GTSNPN, CDR2 SVGIG, per germline (reference sequence).

The chain couples TRBV2 to TRBJ1-2; no reliable D call. With 1 base removed from V and 5 bases from J, the gap between germline ends came to 11 bases. Per the germline V gene, CDR1 is SNHLY and CDR2 is FYNNEI. CDR3 length equals 14 residues. CDR3 nucleotide sequence: TGTGCCAGCAGTGAAGAAGGTTCGGGTTATGGCTACACCTTC. Its protein product is CASSEEGSGYGYTF.

The CDR3 reads CASSPPGTGSEQYF. CDR3 DNA: TGTGCCAGCAGTCCTCCCGGGACAGGGTCCGAGCAGTACTTC. The rearrangement joins TRBV13 to TRBJ2-7; 9 nucleotides match TRBD1. V dropped 6 bases and J dropped 6; count of bases not matched to a gene: 9. The CDR3 length is 14 residues. CDR1 is PRHDT and CDR2 is FYEKMQ in the germline V gene (reference sequence).

This rearrangement joins TRBV29-1 to TRBJ2-2; TRBD1 matches 8 bases. The CDR3 extends over 15 amino acids. The trim removed 6 bases at V and 5 bases at J, leaving 11 bases unmatched. Germline values: CDR1 SQVTM, CDR2 ANQGSEA. The CDR3 nucleotides read TGCAGCGTCCACTTACCGGGACAGGAGACCGGGGAGCTGTTTTTT. The encoded protein is CSVHLPGQETGELFF.

CDR3: CASSLATSQETQYF. The CDR3 region has the DNA TGCGCCAGCAGCTTGGCCACGAGCCAAGAGACCCAGTACTTC. The chain combines TRBV5-1 with TRBJ2-5; D gene ambiguous. Trimming stripped 0 bases from V and 1 base from J, with 7 bases between. The CDR3 runs 14 residues. Germline-derived CDR1 and CDR2 are SGHRS and YFSETQ.

The V call is TRBV30, the J call TRBJ1-5; 7 bases are a match to TRBD1. The CDR3 consists of 14 residues. Germline V gives CDR1 GTSNPN, CDR2 SVGIG (reference sequence). The trim removed 0 bases at V and 2 bases at J, leaving 1 base unmatched. CDR3 residues: CAWSVDRGNQPQHF. The CDR3 DNA reads TGTGCCTGGAGTGTTGACAGGGGCAATCAGCCCCAGCATTTT.

This rearrangement joins TRBV28 to TRBJ2-2, with D unresolved. Per the germline V gene, CDR1 is MDHEN and CDR2 is SYDVKM. The CDR3 is 14 residues long. The V end was cut by 5 bases, the J end by 4 bases, with 11 bases between. The CDR3 DNA reads TGTGCCAGCAGTCTGACTGGTTTCACCGGGGAGCTGTTTTTT. It is translated as CASSLTGFTGELFF.

The CDR3 here is CASSRTGTYGYTF. CDR3 in DNA: TGTGCCAGTAGTCGGACAGGCACCTATGGCTACACCTTC. The chain has TRBV19 and TRBJ1-2, with 7 nucleotides matching TRBD1. The CDR3 consists of 13 residues. Germline values: CDR1 LNHDA, CDR2 SQIVND (reference sequence). After removal of 5 bases from V and 4 bases from J, the junction contained 4 bases not matched to a gene. The full variable domain, in which reference TRBV19 and TRBJ1-2 provide the parts outside the CDR3, is DGGITQSPKYLFRKEGQNVTLSCEQNLNHDAMYWYRQDPGQGLRLIYYSQIVNDFQKGDIAEGYSVSREKKESFPLTVTSAQKNPTAFYLCASSRTGTYGYTFGSGTRLTVV.

This rearrangement joins TRBV6-1 to TRBJ1-5, with 11 positions matching TRBD1. Germline trimming cut 4 bases from V and 7 bases from J; bases unmatched to any gene: 6. The CDR3 has 15 amino acids. The germline gives CDR1 MNHNS, CDR2 SASEGT. The CDR3 sequence is CASSASGTGGQPQHF. In DNA, the CDR3 is TGTGCCAGCAGTGCATCCGGGACAGGGGGGCAGCCCCAGCATTTT.

This chain joins TRBV6-1 and TRBJ1-4; a possible D gene is TRBD1 (6 bases). This CDR3 is built from 15 residues. Germline V CDR1 and CDR2: MNHNS, SASEGT. Trimming shortened V by 1 base and J by 10 bases, and 16 bases separated the two germline ends. The CDR3 DNA reads as TGTGCCAGCAGTGAAGAGGTTACAGGGACGGGAAAACTGTTTTTT. Protein product: CASSEEVTGTGKLFF.

CDR3 amino acids: CAWSLKGGETQYF. In DNA form, the CDR3 reads TGTGCCTGGAGTCTTAAGGGCGGGGAGACCCAGTACTTC. The rearrangement joins TRBV30 to TRBJ2-5, with TRBD2 as a possible D gene (5 bases). In germline, CDR1 is GTSNPN, CDR2 SVGIG (reference sequence). The CDR3 sequence is 13 residues long. Trimming took 2 bases from V and 5 from J, leaving 12 bases between them. Drawing the rest from reference TRBV30 and TRBJ2-5, the complete variable domain is SQTIHQWPATLVQPVGSPLSLECTVEGTSNPNLYWYRQAAGRGLQLLFYSVGIGQISSEVPQNLSASRPQDRQFILSSKKLLLSDSGFYLCAWSLKGGETQYFGPGTRLLVL.

V and J are TRBV13 and TRBJ1-2; 7 bases fit TRBD1. Per germline, CDR1 PRHDT and CDR2 FYEKMQ (reference sequence). The junction had 3 bases not matched to a gene; V was cut back by 0 bases and J by 5 bases. The CDR3 loop spans 14 amino acids. CDR3 in DNA: TGTGCCAGCAGCTTAGGTGCAGGGGGGTATGGCTACACCTTC. Protein sequence: CASSLGAGGYGYTF. Full variable domain (rest looked up from reference TRBV13 and TRBJ1-2): AAGVIQSPRHLIKEKRETATLKCYPIPRHDTVYWYQQGPGQDPQFLISFYEKMQSDKGSIPDRFSAQQFSDYHSELNMSSLELGDSALYFCASSLGAGGYGYTFGSGTRLTVV.

This sequence joins TRBV2 and TRBJ2-7; 10 nucleotides match TRBD2. The germline gives CDR1 SNHLY, CDR2 FYNNEI. The CDR3 consists of 16 residues. The V gene end was trimmed by 3 bases and the J gene end by 5 bases; junction bases not matched to a gene: 10. CDR3 DNA: TGTGCCAGCAGTGAGCAGCGGGGGGGCCTAGCTAACGAGCAGTACTTC. Protein product: CASSEQRGGLANEQYF. Combining the CDR3 with reference TRBV2 and TRBJ2-7 gives the whole variable domain EPEVTQTPSHQVTQMGQEVILRCVPISNHLYFYWYRQILGQKVEFLVSFYNNEISEKSEIFDDQFSVERPDGSNFTLKIRSTKLEDSAMYFCASSEQRGGLANEQYFGPGTRLTVT.

This chain links TRBV9 with TRBJ1-1; a possible D gene is TRBD1 (5 bases). The CDR3 extends over 13 amino acids. Trimming removed 2 bases from V and 3 bases from J, with 8 bases in between. The germline V gene has CDR1 SGDLS and CDR2 YYNGEE. The CDR3 bases are TGTGCCAGCAGCGTCGGGGGAGACACTGAAGCTTTCTTT. It encodes CASSVGGDTEAFF. Full variable domain (rest looked up from reference TRBV9 and TRBJ1-1): DSGVTQTPKHLITATGQRVTLRCSPRSGDLSVYWYQQSLDQGLQFLIQYYNGEERAKGNILERFSAQQFPDLHSELNLSSLELGDSALYFCASSVGGDTEAFFGQGTRLTVV.

This clone was observed once. The chain joins TRBV7-3 to TRBJ2-1, with D maybe TRBD2 (6 bases). Germline CDR1 is SGHTA and CDR2 is FQGTGA. The length of the CDR3 is 12 residues. Trimming pared 5 bases from V and 7 bases from J, leaving 9 bases between. The CDR3 protein is CASSRTTNEQFF. In DNA form, the CDR3 reads TGTGCCAGCAGCAGGACTACGAATGAGCAGTTCTTC.

The CDR3 sequence: CAWSVGRPGTGNTIYF. The CDR3 coding sequence is TGTGCCTGGAGTGTAGGTCGCCCAGGCACTGGAAACACCATATATTTT. The V call is TRBV30, the J call TRBJ1-3; no reliable D call. V was shortened by 0 bases and J by 2 bases, with 14 bases between the two germline ends. Germline V gene lookup returns CDR1 GTSNPN and CDR2 SVGIG (reference sequence). The CDR3 is 16 amino acids.